Listed here are 18 T cell receptor beta chains from one sample, sequenced in a study of control samples from healthy donors and cancer patients. Assay: immunoSEQ multiplex PCR; the TCRdb copy retains only in-frame clones and omits some. The sample shows about 130,000 clones, less than 95% of them seen only once. Sequencing was performed on blood. These receptors were collected from a man aged 18 to 35 in good health.

V usage is TRBV27 and J usage is TRBJ1-2; 9 bases agree with TRBD1. The V and J ends lost 5 bases and 4 bases, in that order; junction bases with no gene match: 8. The CDR3 runs 15 residues. The germline V gene encodes CDR1 MNHEY and CDR2 SMNVEV (reference sequence). The DNA of the CDR3 is TGTGCCAGCAGTCAATACAGGGGGCCGGGCTATGGCTACACCTTC. It is translated as CASSQYRGPGYGYTF.

J is TRBJ1-2 and V is TRBV13, with 8 nucleotides matching TRBD1. Germline V gene data show CDR1 as PRHDT and CDR2 as FYEKMQ (reference sequence). This CDR3 region has 14 residues. The V segment lost 1 base and the J segment 6 bases; nucleotides outside the gene matches: 4. The DNA of the CDR3 is TGTGCCAGCAGCTTAGTCACAGGGGGACATGGCTACACCTTC. Translation gives CASSLVTGGHGYTF.

The chain joins TRBV2 to TRBJ1-5, with 7 bases identical to TRBD1. CDR1 and CDR2 (germline): SNHLY, FYNNEI. V gave up 6 bases and J gave up 5 bases; unmatched junction bases: 10. The CDR3 sequence is 15 residues long. CDR3 region: CASRYTGETDQPQHF. In nucleotides, the CDR3 is TGTGCCAGCAGATACACAGGGGAAACGGATCAGCCCCAGCATTTT.

The chain employs TRBV18 and TRBJ2-5, with D tentatively TRBD1 or TRBD2 (5 bases each). The V gene's germline CDR1 is KGHSH and CDR2 LQKENI. The CDR3 is 14 amino acids. The V end was cut by 3 bases, the J end by 3 bases, with 11 bases between. The CDR3 DNA is TGTGCCAGCTCACCTAATAGAGGGGAAGAGACCCAGTACTTC. Encoded protein: CASSPNRGEETQYF.

The rearrangement uses TRBV7-7 and TRBJ2-1; D call uncertain. Per germline, CDR1 SSHAT and CDR2 FNYEAQ (reference sequence). The ends were cut back, 1 base at V and 5 bases at J, with 12 bases in the middle. The CDR3 spans 15 residues. The CDR3 is CASSLGLGIDNEQFF. DNA of the CDR3: TGTGCCAGCAGCTTAGGGCTAGGGATAGACAATGAGCAGTTCTTC.

The V call is TRBV7-8, the J call TRBJ2-7; 8 bases agree with TRBD2. Germline-derived CDR1 and CDR2 are SGHVS and FQNEAQ. This CDR3 contains 15 residues. The V and J ends lost 7 bases and 7 bases, in that order; junction bases with no gene match: 15. CDR3 loop: CASIPFGGAFEEQYF. Written as DNA, the CDR3 is TGTGCCAGCATTCCTTTCGGGGGGGCTTTTGAAGAGCAGTACTTC.

The chain is built from TRBV11-2 and TRBJ1-1; D gene uncertain. Germline loops: CDR1 SGHAT, CDR2 FQNNGV. The CDR3 totals 14 residues. Trimming pared 3 bases from V and 5 bases from J, leaving 13 bases between. CDR3 amino acids: CASSFLMVGTEAFF. CDR3 DNA sequence: TGTGCCAGCAGCTTCCTGATGGTAGGGACTGAAGCTTTCTTT.

This chain's CDR3 is CASSEGTGNGYTF. As DNA, the CDR3 is TGTGCCAGCAGTGAAGGGACAGGGAATGGCTACACCTTC. The chain combines TRBV6-1 with TRBJ1-2, with TRBD1 matching 8 bases. CDR1 is MNHNS and CDR2 is SASEGT in the germline V gene. There are 13 residues in the CDR3. The J segment lost 6 bases and the V segment lost 1 base, leaving 1 base of the junction unmatched.

The V and J genes are TRBV19 and TRBJ1-2; perhaps TRBD1 as D (6 bases). CDR1 is LNHDA, CDR2 SQIVND, per germline (reference sequence). There are 14 residues in the CDR3. Trimming took off 7 bases at V and 2 bases at J, with 14 bases between the two ends. The CDR3 region has the DNA TGTGCCAGTAATGAACAGGGTATCAACTATGGCTACACCTTC. This codes for CASNEQGINYGYTF.

This rearrangement joins TRBV29-1 to TRBJ2-1; no clear D gene. The CDR3 is 10 amino acids. V gave up 7 bases and J gave up 8 bases, with 9 bases separating them. Germline V lookup: CDR1 SQVTM, CDR2 ANQGSEA. CDR3 bases: TGCAGCGGTTTGCATGATGAGCAGTTCTTC. It is translated as CSGLHDEQFF.

This chain links TRBV7-3 with TRBJ1-2; D is ambiguous. The ends were cut back, 5 bases at V and 2 bases at J, with 9 bases in the middle. There are 13 residues in the CDR3. Looked up from germline, CDR1 is SGHTA and CDR2 is FQGTGA. This CDR3 is CASSVTGNYGYTF. CDR3 coding DNA: TGTGCCAGCAGCGTCACCGGAAACTATGGCTACACCTTC.

This clone was seen more than once but under ten times. The chain carries TRBV4-1 and TRBJ1-4, with D unclear. The CDR3 extends over 12 amino acids. The germline gives CDR1 MGHRA, CDR2 YSYEKL. The V end lost 6 bases, the J end lost 8 bases, and 10 bases lay between the germline ends. CDR3 sequence (DNA): TGCGCCAGCAGGGCCCTGGGAGAAAAACTGTTTTTT. Amino acid sequence: CASRALGEKLFF.

V is TRBV6-5 and J is TRBJ1-4; maybe TRBD1 (5 bases). The CDR3 extends over 14 amino acids. With 5 bases removed from V and 8 bases from J, the gap between germline ends came to 15 bases. From germline, CDR1 is MNHEY and CDR2 SVGAGI. This CDR3 is CASSPGLRGEKLFF. DNA of the CDR3: TGTGCCAGCAGTCCCGGACTGCGGGGGGAAAAACTGTTTTTT.

The chain uses TRBV4-1 and TRBJ1-5; tentatively, D is TRBD1 (5 bases). CDR1 is MGHRA and CDR2 is YSYEKL in the germline V gene. The V gene lost 3 bases and the J gene lost 7 bases, with 13 bases spanning the gap. The length of the CDR3 is 14 residues. CDR3 residues: CASSHPGSEQPQHF. In nucleotides, the CDR3 is TGCGCCAGCAGCCATCCAGGGTCGGAACAGCCCCAGCATTTT.

This CDR3 is CASSPAGLGELFF. CDR3 nucleotide sequence: TGTGCCAGCAGCCCCGCAGGGCTCGGGGAGCTGTTTTTT. The chain has TRBV6-6 and TRBJ2-2, with D tentatively TRBD1 (5 bases). Per the germline V gene, CDR1 is MNHNY and CDR2 is SVGAGI (reference sequence). The CDR3 has 13 residues. Trimming removed 6 bases at V and 7 bases at J, with 12 bases between.

CDR3 protein: CSARARDSLFF. The CDR3 DNA reads TGCAGTGCTAGAGCCAGGGACAGTCTGTTTTTT. The chain recombines TRBV20-1 with TRBJ1-4; 7 bases map to TRBD1. Trimming at V came to 1 base and at J to 14 bases, leaving 4 bases not matched to a gene. The CDR3 runs to 11 residues. Looked up from germline, CDR1 is DFQATT and CDR2 is SNEGSKA (reference sequence).

The chain uses TRBV20-1 and TRBJ1-2; 8 positions match TRBD1. Per the germline V gene, CDR1 is DFQATT and CDR2 is SNEGSKA (reference sequence). This CDR3 contains 15 residues. Trimming cost V 3 bases and J 6 bases; bases outside gene matches: 12. CDR3 nucleotides: TGCAGTGCTAGTTCCAACAGGGGGTTTACGAATGGCTACACCTTC. Amino acid sequence: CSASSNRGFTNGYTF.

The chain has TRBV27 and TRBJ1-2, with D possibly matching TRBD1 (6 bases). V was trimmed by 5 bases and J by 7 bases, leaving 14 bases between them. The CDR3 has 13 residues. Per the germline V gene, CDR1 is MNHEY and CDR2 is SMNVEV (reference sequence). The CDR3 loop is CASSPNRASGYTF. CDR3 bases: TGTGCCAGCAGTCCCAACAGGGCCAGTGGCTACACCTTC.